These 25 T cell receptor beta chains originate from one sample sequenced in a study of shared clonotypes between healthy human individuals. This table comes from immunoSEQ multiplex PCR, and its TCRdb copy is limited to in-frame clones, with some not included. The sample yields 550,000 to 700,000 clones, less than 80% seen once. The material sequenced was memory CD4+ T cells sorted from blood. Subset reported: CD45RA-negative fraction. The receptors derive from a woman under 40 in good health.

The J gene is TRBJ2-5, the V gene TRBV27; TRBD2 aligns across 11 bases. The germline V gene encodes CDR1 MNHEY and CDR2 SMNVEV (reference sequence). Trimming at V came to 6 bases and at J to 3 bases, leaving 12 bases not matched to a gene. The CDR3 runs to 17 residues. DNA for the CDR3: TGTGCCAGCAGGCGCCGGACTAGCGGGCAATCAGAAGAGACCCAGTACTTC. This sequence encodes CASRRRTSGQSEETQYF.

This clone has a single count. The V and J genes are TRBV5-1 and TRBJ2-5, with 13 positions matching TRBD2. The V segment lost 1 base and the J segment 4 bases; nucleotides outside the gene matches: 4. The CDR3 extends over 16 amino acids. Germline assignment: CDR1 SGHRS and CDR2 YFSETQ. CDR3 nucleotides: TGCGCCAGCAGCTTGTCCGGACTAGCGGGAGCAGAGACCCAGTACTTC. This sequence encodes CASSLSGLAGAETQYF.

The V and J genes are TRBV27 and TRBJ2-7; possible D gene TRBD2, 5 bases. Trimming removed 2 bases from V and 3 bases from J, with 23 bases in between. The germline V gene encodes CDR1 MNHEY and CDR2 SMNVEV (reference sequence). CDR3 length equals 18 residues. CDR3 coding DNA: TGTGCCAGCAGTTTAGCGTTAAGAGGGCGGCGGCGTCTCTACGAGCAGTACTTC. Protein: CASSLALRGRRRLYEQYF.

As regards this clone: The same CDR3 also results from other DNA sequences found in this sample. The chain couples TRBV5-1 to TRBJ2-1; no clear D gene. CDR1 is SGHRS, CDR2 YFSETQ, per germline. Trimming pared 0 bases from V and 6 bases from J, leaving 4 bases between. The CDR3 is made up of 12 amino acids. CDR3 loop: CASSLGGNEQFF. Here the CDR3 DNA reads TGCGCCAGCAGCTTGGGGGGCAATGAGCAGTTCTTC.

The chain employs TRBV19 and TRBJ1-1; unclear D gene. Germline CDR1 reads LNHDA; CDR2 reads SQIVND (reference sequence). V lost 1 base to trimming and J lost 2 bases, with 11 bases between them. This CDR3 contains 15 residues. The CDR3, as DNA: TGTGCCAGTAGTATAGTATTTAGAGTTAACACTGAAGCTTTCTTT. This translates into CASSIVFRVNTEAFF.

The chain links TRBV29-1 to TRBJ1-1, with D perhaps TRBD1 (6 bases). The CDR3 is made up of 15 amino acids. The germline V gene encodes CDR1 SQVTM and CDR2 ANQGSEA. With 6 bases removed from V and 1 base from J, the gap between germline ends came to 18 bases. The CDR3 nucleotides read TGCAGCGTGCGCGACAGGACCGTTGGGAACACTGAAGCTTTCTTT. Translation gives CSVRDRTVGNTEAFF.

On this clone itself: Other DNA sequences in this specimen translate into the identical CDR3. The chain employs TRBV18 and TRBJ1-4, with 9 bases identical to TRBD1. Germline lookup yields CDR1 KGHSH and CDR2 LQKENI. The CDR3 spans 14 residues. The V and J ends lost 3 bases and 8 bases, in that order; junction bases with no gene match: 4. The CDR3 is CASSPGQGSEKLFF. In DNA form, the CDR3 reads TGTGCCAGCTCACCTGGACAGGGGTCCGAAAAACTGTTTTTT.

The V gene is TRBV5-6, the J gene TRBJ1-5; tentative D call: TRBD1 (6 bases). Per germline, CDR1 SGHDT and CDR2 YYEEEE. CDR3 length equals 15 residues. Between the trimmed V and J ends, which lost 4 bases and 11 bases, there was a span of 22 bases. The DNA for the CDR3 is TGTGCCAGCAGCCGGGACGGGCAGGGACAATTTTCCCAGCATTTT. Its protein product is CASSRDGQGQFSQHF.

The CDR3 DNA is TGTGCCAGCACCCAGGGAGTAGCGGGTGTCTACGAGCAGTACTTC. This encodes CASTQGVAGVYEQYF. The chain links TRBV5-4 to TRBJ2-7; 7 nucleotides align to TRBD2. CDR1 is SGHNT and CDR2 is YYREEE in the germline V gene (reference sequence). The CDR3 has 15 amino acids. With V trimmed by 6 bases and J by 3 bases, 12 bases remained unmatched.

This rearrangement joins TRBV11-2 to TRBJ2-1; weak D call: TRBD2 (5 bases). The CDR3 loop spans 13 amino acids. Germline V gene data show CDR1 as SGHAT and CDR2 as FQNNGV. Trimming removed 2 bases at V and 10 bases at J, with 12 bases between. The CDR3 DNA sequence: TGTGCCAGCAGCTTAAGAACAACGGGGGAGCAGTTCTTC. Translation gives CASSLRTTGEQFF.

With respect to this clone: This sample includes further DNA sequences coding for the same CDR3. The genes are TRBV6-6 and TRBJ2-2, with D tentatively TRBD1 or TRBD2 (5 bases each). Germline-derived CDR1 and CDR2 are MNHNY and SVGAGI (reference sequence). The CDR3 is 14 residues long. The V end was cut by 6 bases, the J end by 2 bases, with 10 bases between. The CDR3 loop reads CASSPGLNTGELFF. The CDR3 DNA reads as TGTGCCAGCAGCCCGGGGCTAAACACCGGGGAGCTGTTTTTT.

In nucleotides, the CDR3 is TGTGCCAGCAGTTTAGGGGGCTTGGATGAAAAACTGTTTTTT. Protein product: CASSLGGLDEKLFF. The chain couples TRBV6-1 to TRBJ1-4; 7 positions match TRBD1. V was clipped by 5 bases and J by 6 bases; unmatched bases: 6. This CDR3 has 14 residues. Germline V gene lookup returns CDR1 MNHNS and CDR2 SASEGT.

The J gene is TRBJ2-5, the V gene TRBV9; the D is unclear. Trimming pared 3 bases from V and 5 bases from J, leaving 8 bases between. The CDR3 has 12 residues. Germline V gene data show CDR1 as SGDLS and CDR2 as YYNGEE. DNA for the CDR3: TGTGCCAGCAGCGGGCATGCGGAGACCCAGTACTTC. It yields the protein CASSGHAETQYF.

The chain uses TRBV6-5 and TRBJ2-3; D remains unclear. V was cut by 2 bases and J by 1 base, with 13 bases left in between. The CDR3 spans 16 residues. Germline V gene lookup returns CDR1 MNHEY and CDR2 SVGAGI. The CDR3 region has the DNA TGTGCCAGCAGTTACGGATTCATTAGGGGCACAGATACGCAGTATTTT. Translating it yields CASSYGFIRGTDTQYF.

The rearrangement uses TRBV7-2 and TRBJ2-7; TRBD2 aligns across 10 bases. Germline CDR1 reads SGHTA; CDR2 reads FQGNSA. V gave up 5 bases and J gave up 2 bases; unmatched junction bases: 9. The CDR3 consists of 16 residues. The CDR3 loop is CASSRDSGRFPYEQYF. CDR3 DNA sequence: TGTGCCAGCAGCCGAGATAGCGGGAGGTTTCCCTACGAGCAGTACTTC.

The chain carries TRBV5-1 and TRBJ2-2, with D possibly TRBD2 on 5 matching bases. Germline values: CDR1 SGHRS, CDR2 YFSETQ. V lost 0 bases and J 4 bases, leaving 13 bases between the germline ends. The CDR3 has 16 residues. The CDR3 nucleotides read TGCGCCAGCAGCTTGGTTGGCGGGTTGCGCACCGGGGAGCTGTTTTTT. Residues: CASSLVGGLRTGELFF.

This clone showed up just once. This chain links TRBV19 with TRBJ2-7, with D possibly being TRBD2 (5 bases). The CDR3 sequence is 15 residues long. CDR1 is LNHDA, CDR2 SQIVND, per germline (reference sequence). Trimming stripped 4 bases from V and 3 bases from J, with 16 bases between. The CDR3 nucleotides are TGTGCCAGTAGTACGCGGGCTAGGAAACACTACGAGCAGTACTTC. The encoded protein is CASSTRARKHYEQYF.

This clone has a handful of counts. The chain is built from TRBV19 and TRBJ2-1, with 10 bases matching TRBD1. With V trimmed by 5 bases and J by 3 bases, 7 bases remained unmatched. Germline V gene lookup returns CDR1 LNHDA and CDR2 SQIVND (reference sequence). The CDR3 consists of 16 residues. This CDR3 is CASSGRTGGGYNEQFF. DNA for the CDR3: TGTGCCAGTAGTGGACGGACAGGGGGGGGCTACAATGAGCAGTTCTTC.

This sequence joins TRBV29-1 and TRBJ2-3, with unresolved D. Trimming removed 0 bases from V and 2 bases from J, with 15 bases in between. CDR1 SQVTM and CDR2 ANQGSEA come from the germline V gene. The CDR3 length is 16 residues. The CDR3: CSVEDYVVEATDTQYF. CDR3 nucleotides: TGCAGCGTTGAAGATTATGTAGTAGAGGCCACAGATACGCAGTATTTT.

This clone has only a few counts. The chain joins TRBV7-2 to TRBJ2-1; TRBD1 or TRBD2 may be the D gene (5 bases each). In germline, CDR1 is SGHTA, CDR2 FQGNSA. There are 16 residues in the CDR3. V lost 3 bases, J lost 5 bases, and 17 bases lay in between. CDR3 in DNA: TGTGCCAGCAGCTTTGTTATGTTTGGGACCGACAATGAGCAGTTCTTC. Amino acids: CASSFVMFGTDNEQFF.

In its sample, this clone was seen many times. This chain joins TRBV19 and TRBJ2-7; unclear D gene. CDR1 and CDR2 from the germline V gene are LNHDA and SQIVND (reference sequence). The V end was cut by 3 bases, the J end by 2 bases, with 11 bases between. The CDR3 consists of 14 residues. CDR3 sequence: CASSINFGPYEQYF. CDR3 nucleotides: TGTGCCAGTAGTATCAACTTCGGCCCCTACGAGCAGTACTTC. Supplemented by reference TRBV19 and TRBJ2-7, the full variable domain reads DGGITQSPKYLFRKEGQNVTLSCEQNLNHDAMYWYRQDPGQGLRLIYYSQIVNDFQKGDIAEGYSVSREKKESFPLTVTSAQKNPTAFYLCASSINFGPYEQYFGPGTRLTVT.

The gene calls are TRBV7-2 and TRBJ2-1; TRBD1 might be the D (5 bases). V lost 3 bases, J lost 5 bases, and 11 bases lay in between. Germline V gene lookup returns CDR1 SGHTA and CDR2 FQGNSA. The CDR3 runs to 14 residues. Written as DNA, the CDR3 is TGTGCCAGCAGCTTTCAGGGTACAAACAATGAGCAGTTCTTC. Protein: CASSFQGTNNEQFF.

The chain recombines TRBV7-2 with TRBJ2-7; D remains ambiguous. With 5 bases removed from V and 0 bases from J, the gap between germline ends came to 14 bases. The germline V gene encodes CDR1 SGHTA and CDR2 FQGNSA. This CDR3 contains 15 residues. The CDR3 sequence: CASSPSPASSYEQYF. CDR3 nucleotides: TGTGCCAGCAGCCCCAGTCCAGCAAGCTCCTACGAGCAGTACTTC.

The CDR3 DNA reads as TGTGCCAGCAGCACGGGGGGTTGGGAGACCCAGTACTTC. Translated, it gives CASSTGGWETQYF. The rearrangement uses TRBV6-5 and TRBJ2-5; 7 nucleotides agree with TRBD2. The CDR3 is made up of 13 amino acids. After removal of 6 bases from V and 5 bases from J, the junction contained 6 bases not matched to a gene. Germline loops: CDR1 MNHEY, CDR2 SVGAGI.

The chain joins TRBV28 to TRBJ2-3; 8 bases match TRBD1. V was clipped by 9 bases and J by 2 bases; unmatched bases: 10. Germline V gene lookup returns CDR1 MDHEN and CDR2 SYDVKM. The CDR3 contains 15 residues. The CDR3 sequence: CASMTGDTITDTQYF. The CDR3 coding sequence is TGTGCCAGTATGACAGGGGATACGATCACAGATACGCAGTATTTT.